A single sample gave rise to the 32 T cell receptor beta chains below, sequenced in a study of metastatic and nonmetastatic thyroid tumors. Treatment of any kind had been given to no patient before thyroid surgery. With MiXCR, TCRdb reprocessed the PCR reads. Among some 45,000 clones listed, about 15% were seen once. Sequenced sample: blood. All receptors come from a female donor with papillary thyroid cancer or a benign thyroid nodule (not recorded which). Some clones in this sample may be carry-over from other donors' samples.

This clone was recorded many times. The CDR3, as DNA: TGTGCCAGCAGCCGGACAGTGAACACTGAAGCTTTCTTT. Amino acid sequence: CASSRTVNTEAFF. The rearrangement links TRBV7-2 to TRBJ1-1; D may be TRBD1 (6 bases). Looked up from germline, CDR1 is SGHTA and CDR2 is FQGNSA. This CDR3 has 13 amino acids. With 5 bases removed from V and 0 bases from J, the gap between germline ends came to 7 bases.

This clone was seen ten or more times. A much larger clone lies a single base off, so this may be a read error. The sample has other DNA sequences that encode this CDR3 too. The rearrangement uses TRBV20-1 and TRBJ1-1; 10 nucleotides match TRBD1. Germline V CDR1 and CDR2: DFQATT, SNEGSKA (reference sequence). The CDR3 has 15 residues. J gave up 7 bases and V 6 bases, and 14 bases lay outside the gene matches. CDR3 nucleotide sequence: TGCAGTGCCCGTGGGACAGGGGAGGGAGAAGGTGAAGCTTTCTTT. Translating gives CSARGTGEGEGEAFF.

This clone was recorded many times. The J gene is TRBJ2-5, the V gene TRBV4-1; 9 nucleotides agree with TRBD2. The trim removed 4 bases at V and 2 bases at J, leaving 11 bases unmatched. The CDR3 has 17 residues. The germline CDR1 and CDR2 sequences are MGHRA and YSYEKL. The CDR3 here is CASSLWGAGGPQETQYF. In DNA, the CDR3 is TGCGCCAGCAGCCTCTGGGGAGCGGGAGGACCACAAGAGACCCAGTACTTC.

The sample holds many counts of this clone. In nucleotides, the CDR3 is TGTGCCAGCAGCTTAGCCCGACTAGCGGGAGTATACGAGCAGTACTTC. Its protein is CASSLARLAGVYEQYF. The chain employs TRBV7-2 and TRBJ2-7; 12 bases map to TRBD2. J gave up 4 bases and V 0 bases, and 4 bases lay outside the gene matches. Germline-derived CDR1 and CDR2 are SGHTA and FQGNSA. This CDR3 spans 16 amino acids.

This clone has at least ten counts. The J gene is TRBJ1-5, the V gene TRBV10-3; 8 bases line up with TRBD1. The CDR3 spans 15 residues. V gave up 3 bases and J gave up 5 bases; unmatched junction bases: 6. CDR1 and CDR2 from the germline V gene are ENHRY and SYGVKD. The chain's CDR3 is CAISDSDRGYQPQHF. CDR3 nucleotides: TGTGCCATCAGTGATTCTGACAGGGGTTATCAGCCCCAGCATTTT.

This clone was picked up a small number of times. CDR3 in amino acids: CASSDSGLEGDNEQFF. DNA of the CDR3: TGTGCCAGCAGTGACAGTGGACTAGAGGGGGACAATGAGCAGTTCTTC. The chain employs TRBV6-4 and TRBJ2-1; weak D call: TRBD2 (7 bases). With 2 bases removed from V and 5 bases from J, the gap between germline ends came to 16 bases. The germline CDR1 and CDR2 sequences are MRHNA and SNTAGT. The CDR3 runs 16 residues.

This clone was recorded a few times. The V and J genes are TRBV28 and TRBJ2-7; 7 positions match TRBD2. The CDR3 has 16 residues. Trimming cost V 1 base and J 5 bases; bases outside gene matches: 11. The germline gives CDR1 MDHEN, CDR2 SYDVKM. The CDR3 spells CASSLSSSGSADEQYF. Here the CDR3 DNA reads TGTGCCAGCAGTTTATCCTCTAGCGGAAGTGCGGACGAGCAGTACTTC.

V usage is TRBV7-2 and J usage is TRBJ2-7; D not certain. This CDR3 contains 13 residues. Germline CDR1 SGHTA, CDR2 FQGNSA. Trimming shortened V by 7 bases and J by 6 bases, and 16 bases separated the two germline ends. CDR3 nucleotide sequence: TGTGCCAGCACCCACCATATTCGGTTCGAGCAGTACTTC. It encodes CASTHHIRFEQYF.

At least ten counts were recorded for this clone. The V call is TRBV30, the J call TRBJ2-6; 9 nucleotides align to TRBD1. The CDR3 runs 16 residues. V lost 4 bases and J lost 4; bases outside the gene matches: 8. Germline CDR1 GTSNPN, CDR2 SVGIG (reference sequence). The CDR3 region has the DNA TGTGCCTGGATCGGACAGGGGAGGCGCGGGGCCAACGTCCTGACTTTC. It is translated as CAWIGQGRRGANVLTF.

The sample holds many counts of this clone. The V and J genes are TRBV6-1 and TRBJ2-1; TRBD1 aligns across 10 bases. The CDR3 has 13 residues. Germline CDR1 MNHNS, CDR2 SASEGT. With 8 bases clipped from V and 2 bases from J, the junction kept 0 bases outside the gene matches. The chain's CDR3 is CASGQGAYNEQFF. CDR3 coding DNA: TGTGCCAGCGGACAGGGGGCCTACAATGAGCAGTTCTTC.

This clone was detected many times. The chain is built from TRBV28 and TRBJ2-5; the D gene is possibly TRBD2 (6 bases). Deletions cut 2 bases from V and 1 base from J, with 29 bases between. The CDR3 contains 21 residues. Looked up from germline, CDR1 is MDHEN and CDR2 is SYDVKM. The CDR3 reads CASSLLTGEVGNHSPQETQYF. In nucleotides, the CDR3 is TGTGCCAGCAGTTTACTTACGGGGGAGGTGGGAAATCACTCACCCCAAGAGACCCAGTACTTC.

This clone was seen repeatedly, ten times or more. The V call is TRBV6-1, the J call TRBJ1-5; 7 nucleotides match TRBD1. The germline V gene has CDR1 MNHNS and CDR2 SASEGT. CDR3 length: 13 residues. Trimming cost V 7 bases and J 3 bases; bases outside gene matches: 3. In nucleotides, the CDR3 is TGTGCCAGCAAGACAGGGCTCAATCAGCCCCAGCATTTT. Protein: CASKTGLNQPQHF.

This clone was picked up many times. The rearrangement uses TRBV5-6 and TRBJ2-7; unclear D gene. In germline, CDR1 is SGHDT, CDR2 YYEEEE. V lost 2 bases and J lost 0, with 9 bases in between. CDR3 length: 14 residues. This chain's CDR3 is CASSFDRSSYEQYF. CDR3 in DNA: TGTGCCAGCAGCTTTGACCGGAGCTCCTACGAGCAGTACTTC.

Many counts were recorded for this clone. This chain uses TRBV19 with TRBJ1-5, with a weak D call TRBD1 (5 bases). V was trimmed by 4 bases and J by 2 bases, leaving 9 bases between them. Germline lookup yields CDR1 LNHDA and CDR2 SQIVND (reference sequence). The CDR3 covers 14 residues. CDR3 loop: CASSSTGGNQPQHF. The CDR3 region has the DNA TGTGCCAGTAGTAGCACAGGTGGCAATCAGCCCCAGCATTTT.

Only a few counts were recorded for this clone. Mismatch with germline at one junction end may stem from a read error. The CDR3 protein is CASSTVANSYEQYF. CDR3 nucleotide sequence: TGCGCCAGTTCAACAGTGGCGAACTCCTACGAGCAGTACTTC. The J gene is TRBJ2-7, the V gene TRBV6-1, with D uncertain. The CDR3 contains 14 residues. Germline V gives CDR1 MNHNS, CDR2 SASEGT.

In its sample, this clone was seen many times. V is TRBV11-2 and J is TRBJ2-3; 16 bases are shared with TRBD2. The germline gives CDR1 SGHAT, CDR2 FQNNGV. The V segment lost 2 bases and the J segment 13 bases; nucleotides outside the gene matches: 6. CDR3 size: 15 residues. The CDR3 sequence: CASSLLGLAGGAEYF. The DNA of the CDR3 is TGTGCCAGCAGCTTACTGGGACTAGCGGGAGGGGCTGAGTATTTT.

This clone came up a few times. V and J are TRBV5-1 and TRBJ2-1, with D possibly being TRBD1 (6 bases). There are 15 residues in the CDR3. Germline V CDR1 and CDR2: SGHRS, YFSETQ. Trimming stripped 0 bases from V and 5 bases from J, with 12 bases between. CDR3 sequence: CASSLAYRDHNEQFF. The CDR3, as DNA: TGCGCCAGCAGCTTGGCGTACAGGGACCACAATGAGCAGTTCTTC.

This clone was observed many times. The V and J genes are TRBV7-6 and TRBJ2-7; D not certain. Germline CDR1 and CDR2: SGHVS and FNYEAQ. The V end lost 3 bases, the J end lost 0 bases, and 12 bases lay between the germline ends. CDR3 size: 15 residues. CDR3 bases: TGTGCCAGCAGCTTCAGGATAGATGCCTCCTACGAGCAGTACTTC. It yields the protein CASSFRIDASYEQYF.

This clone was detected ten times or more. Written as DNA, the CDR3 is TGTGCCACCAGCACGGGATCCGGGACTAGCGGACTAAATGAGCAGTTCTTC. Translated, it gives CATSTGSGTSGLNEQFF. This chain uses TRBV15 with TRBJ2-1; the match to TRBD2 covers 11 bases. Germline trimming cut 4 bases from V and 7 bases from J; bases unmatched to any gene: 12. The CDR3 runs to 17 residues. Germline CDR1 LNHNV, CDR2 YYDKDF (reference sequence).

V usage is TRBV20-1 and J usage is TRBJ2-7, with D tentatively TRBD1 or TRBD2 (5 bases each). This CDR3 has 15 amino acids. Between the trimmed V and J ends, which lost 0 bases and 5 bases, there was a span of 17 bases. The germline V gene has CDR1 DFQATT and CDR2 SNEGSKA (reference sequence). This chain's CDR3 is CSARDSQGPRHEQYF. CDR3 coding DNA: TGCAGTGCTAGAGATTCCCAGGGACCCCGTCACGAGCAGTACTTC.

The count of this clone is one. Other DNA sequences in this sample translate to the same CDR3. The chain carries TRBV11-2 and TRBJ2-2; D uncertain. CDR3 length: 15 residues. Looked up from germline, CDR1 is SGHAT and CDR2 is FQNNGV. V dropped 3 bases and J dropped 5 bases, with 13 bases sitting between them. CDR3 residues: CASSLVTSVTGELFF. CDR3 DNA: TGTGCCAGCAGCTTGGTCACCTCAGTAACCGGGGAGCTGTTTTTT. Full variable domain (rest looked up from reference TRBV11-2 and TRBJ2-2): EAGVAQSPRYKIIEKRQSVAFWCNPISGHATLYWYQQILGQGPKLLIQFQNNGVVDDSQLPKDRFSAERLKGVDSTLKIQPAKLEDSAVYLCASSLVTSVTGELFFGEGSRLTVL.

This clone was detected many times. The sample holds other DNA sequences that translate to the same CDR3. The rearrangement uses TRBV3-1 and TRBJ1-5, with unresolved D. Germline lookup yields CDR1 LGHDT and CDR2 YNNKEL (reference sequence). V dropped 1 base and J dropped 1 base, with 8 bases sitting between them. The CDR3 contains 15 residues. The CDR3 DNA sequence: TGTGCCAGCAGCCAAGGGACGGGAAGCAATCAGCCCCAGCATTTT. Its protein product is CASSQGTGSNQPQHF.

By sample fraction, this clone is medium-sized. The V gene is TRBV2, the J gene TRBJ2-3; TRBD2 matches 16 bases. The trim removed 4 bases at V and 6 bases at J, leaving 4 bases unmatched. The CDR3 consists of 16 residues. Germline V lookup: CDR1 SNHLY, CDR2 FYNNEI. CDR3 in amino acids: CASSVGLAGGGDTQYF. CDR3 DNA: TGTGCCAGCAGTGTGGGACTAGCGGGAGGGGGGGATACGCAGTATTTT. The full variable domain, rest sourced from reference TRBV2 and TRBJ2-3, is EPEVTQTPSHQVTQMGQEVILRCVPISNHLYFYWYRQILGQKVEFLVSFYNNEISEKSEIFDDQFSVERPDGSNFTLKIRSTKLEDSAMYFCASSVGLAGGGDTQYFGPGTRLTVL.

DNA for the CDR3: TGTGCCAGCAGCTTAGATGCGCTAGCTGGAGTGATAACCTACAATGAGCAGTTCTTC. Encoded protein: CASSLDALAGVITYNEQFF. The V call is TRBV11-2, the J call TRBJ2-1; possible D gene TRBD2, 5 bases. The V end lost 0 bases, the J end lost 2 bases, and 20 bases lay between the germline ends. Germline assignment: CDR1 SGHAT and CDR2 FQNNGV. This CDR3 spans 19 amino acids.

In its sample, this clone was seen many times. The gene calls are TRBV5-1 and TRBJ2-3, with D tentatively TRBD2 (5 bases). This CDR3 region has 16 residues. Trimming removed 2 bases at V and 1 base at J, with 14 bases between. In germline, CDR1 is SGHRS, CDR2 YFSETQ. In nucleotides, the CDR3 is TGCGCCAGCAGCTTAAATCCCGCGGGCCGCACAGATACGCAGTATTTT. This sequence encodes CASSLNPAGRTDTQYF.

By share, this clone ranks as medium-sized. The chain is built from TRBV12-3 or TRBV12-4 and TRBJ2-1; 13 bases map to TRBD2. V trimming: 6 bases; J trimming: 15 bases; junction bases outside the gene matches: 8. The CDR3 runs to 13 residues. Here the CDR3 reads CASRPGLAGALFF. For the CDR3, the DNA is TGTGCCAGCAGACCAGGACTAGCGGGAGCTTTGTTCTTC.

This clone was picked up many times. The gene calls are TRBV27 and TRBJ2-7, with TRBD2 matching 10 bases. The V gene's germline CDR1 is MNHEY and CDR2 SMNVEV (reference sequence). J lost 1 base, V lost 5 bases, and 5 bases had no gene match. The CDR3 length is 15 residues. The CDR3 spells CASSLKAGGSYEQYF. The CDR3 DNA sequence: TGTGCCAGCAGTCTCAAAGCGGGAGGGTCCTACGAGCAGTACTTC.

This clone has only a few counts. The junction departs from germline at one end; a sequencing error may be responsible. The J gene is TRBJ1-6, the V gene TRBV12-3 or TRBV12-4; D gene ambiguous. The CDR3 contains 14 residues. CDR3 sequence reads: CAISAYPPSSPLHF. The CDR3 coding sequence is TGTGCCATCAGTGCCTACCCCCCTAGTTCACCCCTCCACTTT.

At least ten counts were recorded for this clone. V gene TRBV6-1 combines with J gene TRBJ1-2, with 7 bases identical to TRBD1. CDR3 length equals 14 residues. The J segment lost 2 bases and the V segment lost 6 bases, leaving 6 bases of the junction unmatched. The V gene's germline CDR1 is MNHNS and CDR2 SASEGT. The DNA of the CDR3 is TGTGCCAGCAGGCCGGCAGGGGGAAACTATGGCTACACCTTC. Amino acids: CASRPAGGNYGYTF.

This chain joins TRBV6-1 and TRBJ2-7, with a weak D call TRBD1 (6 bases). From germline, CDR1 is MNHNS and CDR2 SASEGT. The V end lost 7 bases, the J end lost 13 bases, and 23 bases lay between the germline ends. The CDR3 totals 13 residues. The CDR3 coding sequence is TGTGCCAGCACCCGACAGGACGACTACGAGCTCTACTTC. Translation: CASTRQDDYELYF.

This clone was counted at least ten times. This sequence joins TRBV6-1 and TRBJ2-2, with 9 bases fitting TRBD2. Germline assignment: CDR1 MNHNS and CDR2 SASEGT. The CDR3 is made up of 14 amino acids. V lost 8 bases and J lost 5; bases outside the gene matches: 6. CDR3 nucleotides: TGTGCCAGCCCCAATAGCGGGAGAACCGGGGAGCTGTTTTTT. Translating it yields CASPNSGRTGELFF.

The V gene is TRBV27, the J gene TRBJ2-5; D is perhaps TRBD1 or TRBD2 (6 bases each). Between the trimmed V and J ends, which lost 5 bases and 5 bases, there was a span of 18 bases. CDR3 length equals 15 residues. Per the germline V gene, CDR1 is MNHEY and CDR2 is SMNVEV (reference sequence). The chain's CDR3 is CASSRGDVVGETQYF. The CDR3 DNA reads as TGTGCCAGCAGTAGGGGGGACGTGGTGGGGGAGACCCAGTACTTC.